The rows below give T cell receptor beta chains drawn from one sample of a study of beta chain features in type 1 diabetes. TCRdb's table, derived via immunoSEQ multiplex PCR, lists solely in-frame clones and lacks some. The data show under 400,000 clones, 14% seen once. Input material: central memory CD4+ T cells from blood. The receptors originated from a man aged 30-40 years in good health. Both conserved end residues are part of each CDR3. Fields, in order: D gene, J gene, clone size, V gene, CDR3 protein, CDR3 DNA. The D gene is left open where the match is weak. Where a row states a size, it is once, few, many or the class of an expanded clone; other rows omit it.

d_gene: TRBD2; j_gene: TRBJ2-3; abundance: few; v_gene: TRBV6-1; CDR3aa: CASSPTSGTDTQYF; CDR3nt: TGTGCCAGCAGCCCGACTAGCGGCACAGATACGCAGTATTTT
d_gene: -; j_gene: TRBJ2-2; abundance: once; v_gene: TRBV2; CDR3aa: CASSSQHTGELFF; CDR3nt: TGTGCCAGCAGTTCACAGCACACCGGGGAGCTGTTTTTT
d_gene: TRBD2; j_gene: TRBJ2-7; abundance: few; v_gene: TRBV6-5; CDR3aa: CASSAGGPSEQYF; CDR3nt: TGTGCCAGCAGCGCGGGGGGGCCCTCAGAGCAGTACTTC
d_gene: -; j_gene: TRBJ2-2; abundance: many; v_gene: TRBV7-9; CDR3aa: CASSLEGTGELFF; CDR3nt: TGTGCCAGCAGCTTAGAGGGGACCGGGGAGCTGTTTTTT
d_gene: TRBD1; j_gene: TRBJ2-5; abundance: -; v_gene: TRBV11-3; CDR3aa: CASSVGQGKETQYF; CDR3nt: TGTGCCAGCAGCGTGGGACAGGGCAAAGAGACCCAGTACTTC
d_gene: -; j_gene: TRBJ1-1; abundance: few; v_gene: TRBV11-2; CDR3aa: CASSALRQSTEAFF; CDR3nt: TGTGCCAGCAGCGCCCTCCGGCAGAGCACTGAAGCTTTCTTT
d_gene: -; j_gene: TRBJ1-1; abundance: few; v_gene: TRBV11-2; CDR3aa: CASSPKALNTEAFF; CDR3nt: TGTGCCAGCAGCCCCAAGGCCCTGAACACTGAAGCTTTCTTT
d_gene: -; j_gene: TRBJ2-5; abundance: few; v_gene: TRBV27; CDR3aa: CASRRAQETQYF; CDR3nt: TGTGCCAGCAGGAGGGCCCAAGAGACCCAGTACTTC
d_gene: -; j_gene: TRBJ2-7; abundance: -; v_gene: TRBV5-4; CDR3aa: CASSFTGRYEQYF; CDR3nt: TGTGCCAGCAGCTTCACAGGACGCTACGAGCAGTACTTC
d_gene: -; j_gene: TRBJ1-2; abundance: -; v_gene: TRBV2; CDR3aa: CASSESGIGYTF; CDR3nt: TGTGCCAGCAGTGAATCCGGGATCGGCTACACCTTC
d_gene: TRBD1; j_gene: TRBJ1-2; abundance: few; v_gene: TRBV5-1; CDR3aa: CASSPGQVGPNYGYTF; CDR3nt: TGCGCCAGCAGCCCTGGACAGGTCGGACCTAACTATGGCTACACCTTC
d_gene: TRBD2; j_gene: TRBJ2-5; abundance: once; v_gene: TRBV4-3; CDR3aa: CASSQDSQRGVETQYF; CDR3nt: TGCGCCAGCAGCCAAGATAGCCAGCGGGGGGTCGAGACCCAGTACTTC
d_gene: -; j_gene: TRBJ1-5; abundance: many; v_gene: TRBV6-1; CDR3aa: CASSERAQPQHF; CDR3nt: TGTGCCAGCAGTGAGAGGGCGCAGCCCCAGCATTTT
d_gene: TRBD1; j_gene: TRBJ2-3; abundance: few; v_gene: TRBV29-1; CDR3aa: CTYGTGTDTQYF; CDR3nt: TGCACCTACGGGACAGGCACAGATACGCAGTATTTT
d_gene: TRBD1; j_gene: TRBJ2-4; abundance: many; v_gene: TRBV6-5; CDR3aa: CASKTRQGNIQYF; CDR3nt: TGTGCCAGCAAAACAAGACAGGGGAACATTCAGTACTTC
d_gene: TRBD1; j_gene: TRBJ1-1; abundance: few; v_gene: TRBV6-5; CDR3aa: CASNRDRDNTEAFF; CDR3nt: TGTGCCAGCAACCGGGACAGGGACAACACTGAAGCTTTCTTT
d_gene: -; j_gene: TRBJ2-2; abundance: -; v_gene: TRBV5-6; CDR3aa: CASSSWGSLNTGELFF; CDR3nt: TGTGCCAGCAGCTCCTGGGGGTCGTTGAACACCGGGGAGCTGTTTTTT
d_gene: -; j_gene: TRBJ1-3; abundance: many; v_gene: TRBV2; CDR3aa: CASSESRGSGNTIYF; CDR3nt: TGTGCCAGCAGTGAATCCAGGGGCTCTGGAAACACCATATATTTT
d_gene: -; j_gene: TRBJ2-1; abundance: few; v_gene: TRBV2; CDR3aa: CASRRYSTYNEQFF; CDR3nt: TGTGCCAGCAGGAGGTATTCGACCTACAATGAGCAGTTCTTC
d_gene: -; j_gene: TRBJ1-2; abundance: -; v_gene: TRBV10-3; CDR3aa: CAISGGTYGYTF; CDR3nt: TGTGCCATCTCGGGCGGAACCTATGGCTACACCTTC
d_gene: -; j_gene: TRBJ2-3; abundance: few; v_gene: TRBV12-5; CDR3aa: CASGPGTLNLLFTDTQYF; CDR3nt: TGTGCTAGTGGCCCCGGGACCTTGAACCTCCTCTTCACAGATACGCAGTATTTT
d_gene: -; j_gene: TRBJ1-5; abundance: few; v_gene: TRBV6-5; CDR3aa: CASSYSGRQPQHF; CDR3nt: TGTGCCAGCAGTTACTCCGGGCGTCAGCCCCAGCATTTT